This TCR beta chain originates from a study of cytomegalovirus exposure and HLA in healthy donors. Sequencing was performed with immunoSEQ multiplex PCR; in TCRdb, only in-frame clones are kept and a portion is missing. The profile shows roughly 120,000 clones, 94% of them singletons. This CDR3 comprises 16 residues. V shed 1 base, J shed 2 bases, and the junction held 2 bases outside the gene matches. Germline CDR1 reads SGHAT; CDR2 reads FQNNGV. The rearrangement joins TRBV11-2 to TRBJ2-1, with 10 bases lining up with TRBD2. The specimen sequenced was PBMCs. The sequence came from a woman aged 18-29 years in good health and CMV-seronegative. The CDR3 spells CASSLASGRAYNEQFF. The DNA for the CDR3 is TGTGCCAGCAGCTTAGCAAGCGGGAGGGCCTACAATGAGCAGTTCTTC.